This TCR beta chain was retrieved from a study of tumor and adjacent non-tumor tissue in lung cancer (dated by TCRdb to 2016 to 2018). Study-level background: Patients with adenocarcinoma (about 12), squamous cell carcinoma (2) and small cell lung cancer (1) were included in the cohort. Among the approximately 15 patients, ages ranged from roughly 31 to 76 years, roughly ten were men and 5 were women, and disease was TNM stage I to III. Sequencing generated a total of approximately 130,000,000 productive TCRbeta reads, averaging roughly 3.9 million reads per sample. Using bulk TCRbeta repertoires from some 15 lung cancer patients, the study set lung tumor tissue side by side with matched distant non-tumor lung tissue. For each patient, one tumor sample and one normal lung sample were taken, giving about 31 paired specimens that underwent TCRbeta CDR3 sequencing.

On this clonotype: What this receptor recognizes is not known. Relative to the germline gene, one junction end is altered; a read error may explain this.

Libraries were built with multiplex PCR. Data came from an Illumina HiSeq 2500. Following protocols modified from ARM-PCR, the researchers constructed TCRbeta libraries through three rounds of nested PCR with primers (Table S4). Before sequencing, PCR products of 200-500 bp were cut from the gel and purified using the QIAquick gel extraction kit. As for how the authors treated the data: Reads were cleaned using Trimmomatic, were merged into complete CDR3 sequences using FLASH, and were assigned to V(D)J germline segments using MiTCR. Clonal diversity was computed as the inverse Simpson's index with VDJtools. In-frame sequences without a premature stop codon were defined as productive reads. TCRdb reanalyzed the raw reads on its own, using fastp at Q25 for trimming and MiXCR for clone calling, and kept in-frame beta chains. All rows with the same CDR3 protein become a single entry with the most common DNA and genes. It is TCRdb's table, rather than the study itself, that gives the V and J calls and clone size. This sample comprises 100,000 to 120,000 distinct CDR3 sequences, over 70% of them detected only once. Clones ranked in the top ten supply 22% of the sample.

Via the germline V gene (reference sequence), CDR1 is DFQATT and CDR2 SNEGSKA. Taken from cysteine to phenylalanine, the CDR3 has 16 residues. Kept here is only the CDR3 DNA, which spans 48 bases and is read in frame from base 1. Summary of the overall study and its limitations: A significantly larger cumulative share of the repertoire was made up by the top 100 clones in normal lung than in tumor tissue. Neither the sequencing platform nor unique molecular identifiers are named or mentioned anywhere in the methods. TCR diversity (inverse Simpson) was significantly higher in tumor than in normal lung tissue (431.37 vs 166.20, P = 0.0075, Mann-Whitney U test). Peripheral blood was not sequenced, so blood TCRbeta repertoires were not examined in the lung cancer patients of the study. Significantly higher TCR diversity was found in younger patients, and higher tumor TCR diversity was associated with shorter overall and disease-free survival. Only around 15 patients were included in the cohort, and the need for larger samples and more detailed clinical data was noted by the authors.

RNA was isolated from bulk, unsorted tissue, and RNA quality was assessed with a NanoDrop ND-1000 and an Agilent 2100. Donors were newly diagnosed lung cancer patients admitted for thoracic surgery in China between August and November 2014, without prior chemotherapy. Patients with previous radiotherapy or chemotherapy, or with another concurrent cancer, were excluded from the study. Pieces of surgical tissue measuring roughly 1-2.1 cm3 were kept in RNAlater solution and held at -80 degrees C until needed. The rearranged chain carries TRBV20-1 and TRBJ2-1; 7 bases in the middle match TRBD1. This TCR derives from a man in his 70s with non-small cell lung cancer. The sequencing sample was made of lung tumor tissue. The bases are TGCAGTGCTGGAGGAACGGGACAGCAACCCTACATTGAGCAGTTCTTC. This encodes CSAGGTGQQPYIEQFF.